The 9 T cell receptor beta chains presented below share a single source sample, sequenced in a study of human T cells and chemical hapten exposure. TCRdb re-called the RACE reads with MiXCR, one entry per CDR3 protein. The data contain around 110,000 distinct CDR3 sequences, about 11% of them singletons. The time point denotes: patch test 3, about 24 weeks after DPC sensitization. Described treatment: therapeutic diphenylcyclopropenone sensitization with weekly scalp DPC. Source: whole blood, taken in connection with sensitization to the hapten diphenylcyclopropenone (DPC). Receptors originate from a woman between 45 and 60 years old with alopecia areata. Some clones in this sample may be carry-over from other donors' samples.

The chain employs TRBV12-3 or TRBV12-4 and TRBJ2-3, with a tentative D call TRBD1 (5 bases). Trimming took off 6 bases at V and 5 bases at J, with 21 bases between the two ends. The CDR3 consists of 16 residues. CDR3 loop: CASRPGATTPGDTQYF. The CDR3 region has the DNA TGTGCCAGCAGGCCTGGGGCTACTACCCCGGGAGATACGCAGTATTTT.

V and J are TRBV24-1 and TRBJ2-3, with TRBD2 as a possible D gene (6 bases). The germline V gene encodes CDR1 KGHDR and CDR2 SFDVKD. This CDR3 contains 13 residues. V was pared by 9 bases and J by 4 bases, with 13 bases between. This CDR3 is CATGGWSADTQYF. In nucleotides, the CDR3 is TGTGCCACCGGGGGGTGGTCCGCAGATACGCAGTATTTT.

This chain joins TRBV4-3 and TRBJ1-4; TRBD1 might be the D (6 bases). Germline CDR1 is LGHNA and CDR2 is YSLEER. The CDR3 has 15 amino acids. Trimming shortened V by 4 bases and J by 2 bases, and 11 bases separated the two germline ends. The CDR3 reads CASSPTGRTNEKLFF. In nucleotides, the CDR3 is TGCGCCAGCAGCCCTACAGGGAGGACTAATGAAAAACTGTTTTTT.

This clonotype was found many times. The CDR3 DNA sequence: TGTGCCAGCAGTGTCTCGGGACGCCAAGAGACCCAGTACTTC. It codes for CASSVSGRQETQYF. The chain recombines TRBV12-3 or TRBV12-4 with TRBJ2-5; perhaps D is TRBD1 or TRBD2 (5 bases each). This CDR3 contains 14 residues. V lost 5 bases and J 1 base, leaving 11 bases between the germline ends.

This clonotype was seen a single time. Being one base from a much bigger clone, this may be a read error. The rearrangement uses TRBV4-2 and TRBJ2-7; 9 bases are shared with TRBD2. Germline CDR1 is LGHNA and CDR2 is YNFKEQ. The CDR3 runs to 16 residues. The CDR3 sequence is CASGQRRGGGVDEQYF. DNA of the CDR3: TGTGCCAGCGGCCAAAGAAGGGGCGGGGGGGTCGACGAGCAGTACTTC.

This clonotype was detected only a few times. This sequence joins TRBV20-1 and TRBJ1-1, with D possibly being TRBD1 (5 bases). This CDR3 is 14 amino acids long. V was pared by 6 bases and J by 0 bases, with 14 bases between. CDR1 and CDR2 from the germline V gene are DFQATT and SNEGSKA (reference sequence). CDR3 bases: TGCAGTGCGCGAGGGGCAATCCTGAACACTGAAGCTTTCTTT. Translation gives CSARGAILNTEAFF.

This clonotype was observed at least ten times. This chain links TRBV7-8 with TRBJ2-7, with 7 positions matching TRBD2. CDR1 and CDR2 from the germline V gene are SGHVS and FQNEAQ. The CDR3 has 15 residues. V shed 3 bases and J 7 bases; nucleotides not matched to a gene: 12. The CDR3, as DNA: TGTGCCAGCAGCTTCGGACGGGAGGTTTCTAAGGAGCAGTACTTC. Protein sequence: CASSFGREVSKEQYF.

The table lists this clonotype with many counts. The V call is TRBV7-2, the J call TRBJ2-3; no definite D call. Trimming took 8 bases from V and 2 from J, leaving 8 bases between them. Germline CDR1 and CDR2: SGHTA and FQGNSA. This CDR3 has 12 residues. CDR3 nucleotides: TGTGCCAGCTCACTCTACACAGATACGCAGTATTTT. The encoded protein is CASSLYTDTQYF.

This clonotype was seen more than once but under ten times. This chain links TRBV12-3 or TRBV12-4 with TRBJ1-2, with TRBD1 identical over 8 bases. The ends lost 7 bases at V and 3 bases at J; junction bases unmatched: 4. The CDR3 spans 13 residues. DNA for the CDR3: TGTGCCAGCACCCCGGACAGGGACTATGGCTACACCTTC. Encoded protein: CASTPDRDYGYTF.